This T cell receptor (beta chain) was identified in a study of control samples from healthy donors and cancer patients (dated by TCRdb to the early 2020s). Preparation of the library involved the immunoSEQ multiplex PCR assay. TCRdb carries this immuneACCESS record with in-frame sequences only. Its versions omit some clonotypes, under half of them owing to an unresolved V gene in the studies checked, with the rest unexplained. For this sample there are under 100,000 clones; approximately 95% appear just once. Roughly 1.5% of the sample comes from the top ten. To note about this clone: The antigen this receptor binds is unknown. No per-base quality is available; no much larger clone lies one base away.

The CDR3 contains 16 residues, cysteine and phenylalanine counted. Only the CDR3 DNA stays, 48 bases, in frame from base 1. CDR1 and CDR2, looked up from the germline V gene (reference sequence), are LNHDA and SQIVND. V is pruned by 4 bases and J by 1 base, leaving 9 bases of the junction without a gene match. The rearrangement joined TRBV19 to TRBJ1-1; TRBD1 agrees with 7 junctional bases. The receptor comes from a woman in her 30s in good health. The sequencing sample was made of blood. The CDR3: CASSSLGRTGNTEAFF. Read as DNA, the sequence is TGTGCCAGTAGTAGCCTGGGCCGGACAGGGAACACTGAAGCTTTCTTT.